This entry is about one T cell receptor beta chain. No antigen is known for it. Germline CDR1 reads SEHNR; CDR2 reads FQNEAQ (reference sequence). With V trimmed by 5 bases and J by 2 bases, 11 bases remained unmatched. The CDR3 is 16 amino acids. The sample is drawn from a study of cytomegalovirus exposure and HLA in healthy donors. For the study at large: In a previous analysis, approximately 110 million unique TCR beta sequences were found from about 179 million T cells.

General study points: A few V segments could not be told apart, such as TRBV6-2 and TRBV6-3, and were left out. Per a prior analysis, the majority of TCR beta V segments were productive roughly 90% or roughly 30% of the time. The authors judged a highly shared variant cluster likely a sequencing artifact.

With 60 Vbeta and 13 Jbeta primers, the PCR was carried out. Here immunoSEQ multiplex PCR was the method, and the copy in TCRdb shows in-frame clones only, minus some. This table lists approximately 130,000 clones. The specimen was PBMCs. The receptor's source is a woman aged 60 to 75 in good health and CMV-seronegative. The chain carries TRBV7-9 and TRBJ1-2; 7 bases align to TRBD1. The CDR3 protein is CASSRKGAGRNYGYTF. The CDR3 DNA reads as TGTGCCAGCAGCCGAAAGGGGGCAGGGAGGAACTATGGCTACACCTTC.